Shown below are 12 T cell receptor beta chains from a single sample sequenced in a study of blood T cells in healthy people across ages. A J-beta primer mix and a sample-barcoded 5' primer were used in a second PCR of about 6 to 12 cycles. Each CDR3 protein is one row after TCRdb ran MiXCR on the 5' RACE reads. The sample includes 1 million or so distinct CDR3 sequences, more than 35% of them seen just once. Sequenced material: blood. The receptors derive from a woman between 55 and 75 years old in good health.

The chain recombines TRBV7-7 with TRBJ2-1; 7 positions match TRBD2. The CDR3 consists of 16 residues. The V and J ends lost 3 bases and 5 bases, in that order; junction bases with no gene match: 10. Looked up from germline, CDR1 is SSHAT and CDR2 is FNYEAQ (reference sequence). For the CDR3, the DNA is TGTGCCAGCAGCTTCGGACTAGGACGAGGAAACAATGAGCAGTTCTTC. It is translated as CASSFGLGRGNNEQFF.

For the CDR3, the DNA is TGCGCCAGCAGCCGGTCCGGGACAGGGGACGAGCAGTACTTC. Its protein is CASSRSGTGDEQYF. The rearrangement links TRBV5-1 to TRBJ2-5, with 10 bases aligning to TRBD1. The DNA end favors TRBJ2-7, so the J call may be wrong. CDR1 and CDR2 (germline): SGHRS, YFSETQ. The CDR3 loop spans 14 amino acids.

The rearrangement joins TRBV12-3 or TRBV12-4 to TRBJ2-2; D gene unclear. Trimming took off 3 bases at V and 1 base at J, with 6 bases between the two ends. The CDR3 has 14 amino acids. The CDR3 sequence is CASSFTVNTGELFF. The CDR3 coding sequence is TGTGCCAGCAGTTTTACGGTGAACACCGGGGAGCTGTTTTTT.

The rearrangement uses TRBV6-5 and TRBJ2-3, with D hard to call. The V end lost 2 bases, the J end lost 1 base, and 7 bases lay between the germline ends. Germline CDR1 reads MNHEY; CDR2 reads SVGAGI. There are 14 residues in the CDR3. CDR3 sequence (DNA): TGTGCCAGCAGTTACGGCGGAGGCACAGATACGCAGTATTTT. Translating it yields CASSYGGGTDTQYF.

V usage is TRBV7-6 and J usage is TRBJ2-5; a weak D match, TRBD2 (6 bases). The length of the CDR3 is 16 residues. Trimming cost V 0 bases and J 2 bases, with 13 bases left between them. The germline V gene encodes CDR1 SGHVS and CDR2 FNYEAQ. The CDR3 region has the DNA TGTGCCAGCAGCTTAGCGGAGGACGGGAGACAAGAGACCCAGTACTTC. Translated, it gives CASSLAEDGRQETQYF.

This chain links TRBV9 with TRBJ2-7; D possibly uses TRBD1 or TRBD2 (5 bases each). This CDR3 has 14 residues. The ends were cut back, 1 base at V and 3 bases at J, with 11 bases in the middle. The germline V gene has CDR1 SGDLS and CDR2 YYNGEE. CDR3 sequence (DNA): TGTGCCAGCAGCGTAAGGGACGGATTCTACGAGCAGTACTTC. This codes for CASSVRDGFYEQYF.

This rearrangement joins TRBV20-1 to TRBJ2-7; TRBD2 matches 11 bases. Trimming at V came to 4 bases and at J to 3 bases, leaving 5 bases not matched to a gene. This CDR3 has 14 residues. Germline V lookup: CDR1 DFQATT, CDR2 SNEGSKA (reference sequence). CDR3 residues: CSAIGTSGRYEQYF. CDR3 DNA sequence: TGCAGTGCTATCGGGACTAGCGGCCGCTACGAGCAGTACTTC.

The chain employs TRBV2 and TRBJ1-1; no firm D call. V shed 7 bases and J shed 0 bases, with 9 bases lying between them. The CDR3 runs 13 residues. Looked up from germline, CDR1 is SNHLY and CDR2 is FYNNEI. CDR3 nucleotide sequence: TGTGCCAGCACGAAGGCCATGAACACTGAAGCTTTCTTT. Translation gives CASTKAMNTEAFF.

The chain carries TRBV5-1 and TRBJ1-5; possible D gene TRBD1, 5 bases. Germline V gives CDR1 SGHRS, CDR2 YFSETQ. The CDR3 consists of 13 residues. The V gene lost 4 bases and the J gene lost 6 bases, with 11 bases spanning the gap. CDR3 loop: CASSQGVGQPQHF. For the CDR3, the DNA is TGCGCCAGCAGCCAAGGGGTAGGTCAGCCCCAGCATTTT.

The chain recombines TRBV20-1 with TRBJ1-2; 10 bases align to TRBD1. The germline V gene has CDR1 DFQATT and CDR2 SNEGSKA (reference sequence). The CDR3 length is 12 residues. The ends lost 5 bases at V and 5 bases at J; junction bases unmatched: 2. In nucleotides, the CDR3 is TGCAGTGCTGACAGGGGGCAATATGGCTACACCTTC. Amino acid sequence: CSADRGQYGYTF.

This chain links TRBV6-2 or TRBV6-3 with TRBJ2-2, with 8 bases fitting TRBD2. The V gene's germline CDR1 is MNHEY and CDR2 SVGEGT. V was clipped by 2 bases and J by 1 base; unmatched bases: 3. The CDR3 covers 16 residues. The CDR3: CASSYPSGLNTGELFF. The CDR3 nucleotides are TGTGCCAGCAGTTACCCTAGCGGGTTGAACACCGGGGAGCTGTTTTTT.

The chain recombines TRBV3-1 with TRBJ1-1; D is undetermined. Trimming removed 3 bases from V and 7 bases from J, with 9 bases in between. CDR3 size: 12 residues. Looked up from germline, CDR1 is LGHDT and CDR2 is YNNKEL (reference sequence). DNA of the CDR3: TGTGCCAGCAGCCAGGTAGAGGGTGAAGCTTTCTTT. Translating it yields CASSQVEGEAFF.